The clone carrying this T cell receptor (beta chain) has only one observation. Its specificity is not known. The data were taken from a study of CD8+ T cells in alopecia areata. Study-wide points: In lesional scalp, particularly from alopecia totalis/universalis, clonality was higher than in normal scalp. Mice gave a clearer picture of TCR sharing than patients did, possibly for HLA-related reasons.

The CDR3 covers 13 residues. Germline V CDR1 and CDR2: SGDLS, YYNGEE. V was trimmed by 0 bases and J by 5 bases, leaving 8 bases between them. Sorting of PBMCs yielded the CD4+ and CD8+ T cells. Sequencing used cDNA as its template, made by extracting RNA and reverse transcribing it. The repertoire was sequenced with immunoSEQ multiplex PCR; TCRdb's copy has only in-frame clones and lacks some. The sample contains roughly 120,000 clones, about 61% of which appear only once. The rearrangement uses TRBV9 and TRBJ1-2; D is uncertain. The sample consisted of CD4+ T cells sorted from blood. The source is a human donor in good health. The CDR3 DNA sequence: TGTGCCAGCAGCGTAGTGGGCAAGTATGGCTACACCTTC. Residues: CASSVVGKYGYTF.